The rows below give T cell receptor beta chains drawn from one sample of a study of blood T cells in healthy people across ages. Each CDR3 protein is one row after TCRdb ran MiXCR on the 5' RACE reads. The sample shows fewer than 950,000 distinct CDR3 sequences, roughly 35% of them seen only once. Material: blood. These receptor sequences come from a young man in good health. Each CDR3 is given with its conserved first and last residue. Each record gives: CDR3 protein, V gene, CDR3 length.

CDR3: CAVGYNEQFF
V: TRBV6-2/TRBV6-3
length: 10

CDR3: CASSFAPGTDTQYF
V: TRBV12-3/TRBV12-4
length: 14

CDR3: CASREGTGRETQYF
V: TRBV2
length: 14

CDR3: CSVGDFSSWEDGYTF
V: TRBV29-1
length: 15

CDR3: CASSLARGGVETEAFF
V: TRBV7-8
length: 16

CDR3: CASSVNTGELFF
V: TRBV25-1
length: 12

CDR3: CSARSSLETQYF
V: TRBV20-1
length: 12

CDR3: CASSASGLTDTQYF
V: TRBV9
length: 14

CDR3: CAISPEDADTQYF
V: TRBV10-3
length: 13

CDR3: CASSVRAGGPLDEQYF
V: TRBV9
length: 16

CDR3: CASNLAGGLTDTQYF
V: TRBV9
length: 15

CDR3: CASASEAPYGYTF
V: TRBV7-9
length: 13

CDR3: CASRPPGTDYNEQYF
V: TRBV7-3
length: 15

CDR3: CASSLMRGRHNEQFF
V: TRBV7-9
length: 15

CDR3: CASSPLRVGYEQFF
V: TRBV7-8
length: 14

CDR3: CASSVSGGAFETQYF
V: TRBV9
length: 15

CDR3: CASSSLMGGHIYEQYF
V: TRBV11-2
length: 16

CDR3: CASSVARARDEQYF
V: TRBV9
length: 14

CDR3: CASSVLAGVSYEQYF
V: TRBV9
length: 15

CDR3: CASSQGNSGEQYF
V: TRBV4-1
length: 13

CDR3: CASSRVGEKLFF
V: TRBV2
length: 12

CDR3: CASSEDGGAGYTF
V: TRBV2
length: 13

CDR3: CARSTTSGGFDTQYF
V: TRBV30
length: 15

CDR3: CASSSLTSGQETQYF
V: TRBV5-1
length: 15

CDR3: CASSQNGNQETQYF
V: TRBV5-1
length: 14

CDR3: CASSPGGDTNQPQHF
V: TRBV7-2
length: 15

CDR3: CASSQVREGYGYTF
V: TRBV3-1
length: 14

CDR3: CASSLNLLDTYEQYF
V: TRBV7-2
length: 15

CDR3: CASSLAPPRTSGRDDTQYF
V: TRBV7-9
length: 19

CDR3: CASSHRDRRTDTQYF
V: TRBV4-3
length: 15

CDR3: CASSLRASSLQETQYF
V: TRBV7-2
length: 16

CDR3: CATDRGSDTQYF
V: TRBV12-3/TRBV12-4
length: 12

CDR3: CASSFLGQVPYGYTF
V: TRBV5-4
length: 15

CDR3: CASSLGRGRFTDTQYF
V: TRBV25-1
length: 16

CDR3: CASFHSGANVLTF
V: TRBV7-9
length: 13

CDR3: CASSPLAGVSTGELFF
V: TRBV12-3/TRBV12-4
length: 16